This T cell receptor beta chain was found in a study of T and B cells in COVID-19 patients. The overall study: COVID-19 patients gave peripheral blood either during active infection or after recovery.

Multiplex PCR with BIOMED2 TRB-A/B primer pools amplified TRB rearrangements. TCRdb reanalysed the multiplex PCR reads using MiXCR and keeps one entry per CDR3 protein. The top ten hold about 39% of the sample, which has 4,000 to 4,500 distinct CDR3 sequences, about 27% seen once. From blood, roughly 220-550 ng of genomic DNA served as TRB template. In its sample, this clonotype ranks as medium-sized. V lost 4 bases to trimming and J lost 5 bases; unmatched junction nucleotides: 9. The CDR3 has 15 residues. Germline V gives CDR1 SGHDT, CDR2 YYEEEE. Sequences were obtained from blood. This sequence originates from a human donor with active COVID-19. The donor label of this sample is uncertain. The chain couples TRBV5-6 to TRBJ2-7, with 10 bases fitting TRBD1. The CDR3 nucleotides read TGTGCCAGCAGCCACCGGGACAGGGGTTTCCACGAGCAGTACTTC. Its protein product is CASSHRDRGFHEQYF.